This T cell receptor beta chain stems from a study of neurological immune-mediated disorders. Germline V CDR1 and CDR2: SGHNT, YENEEA. The junction had 5 bases not matched to a gene; V was cut back by 0 bases and J by 6 bases. The CDR3 extends over 15 amino acids. The study's findings and limits: The greatest TCR clonal expansion appeared in HTLV-1-associated myelopathy and the smallest, falling below healthy controls, in multiple sclerosis.

Whenever a sequencing run was performed, it yielded over 170 million TCR-beta sequences from 15-18 subjects. From the 5' RACE reads, TCRdb called clonotypes with MiXCR, one entry per CDR3 protein. The sample has about 22,000 distinct CDR3 sequences, roughly a tenth seen once; the top ten hold less than 25%. Details on this clonotype: The target antigen is unknown.

The TCR was taken from a woman aged 55-70 years with HTLV-1-associated myelopathy (HAM/TSP). The chain carries TRBV11-3 and TRBJ2-3; 8 bases align to TRBD1. Sequencing input: PBMCs. CDR3 bases: TGTGCCAGCAGCTTAGAGGGACAGGCCGGGGATACGCAGTATTTT. It is translated as CASSLEGQAGDTQYF.